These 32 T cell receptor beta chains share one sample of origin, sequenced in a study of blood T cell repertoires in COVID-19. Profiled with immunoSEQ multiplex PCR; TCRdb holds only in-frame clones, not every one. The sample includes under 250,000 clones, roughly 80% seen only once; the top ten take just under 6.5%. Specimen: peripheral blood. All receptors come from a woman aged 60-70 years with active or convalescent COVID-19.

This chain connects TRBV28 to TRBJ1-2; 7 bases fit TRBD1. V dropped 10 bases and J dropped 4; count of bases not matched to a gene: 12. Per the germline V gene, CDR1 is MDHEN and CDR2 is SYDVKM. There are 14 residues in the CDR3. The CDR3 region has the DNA TGTGCCACCTCCCCGGGACAGATCCTCTATGGCTACACCTTC. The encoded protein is CATSPGQILYGYTF.

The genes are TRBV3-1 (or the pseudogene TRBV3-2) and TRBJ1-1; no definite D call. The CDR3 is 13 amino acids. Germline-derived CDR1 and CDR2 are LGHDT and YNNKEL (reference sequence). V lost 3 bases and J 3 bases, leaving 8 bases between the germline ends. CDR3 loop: CASSHRWDTEAFF. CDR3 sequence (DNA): TGTGCCAGCAGCCACAGGTGGGACACTGAAGCTTTCTTT.

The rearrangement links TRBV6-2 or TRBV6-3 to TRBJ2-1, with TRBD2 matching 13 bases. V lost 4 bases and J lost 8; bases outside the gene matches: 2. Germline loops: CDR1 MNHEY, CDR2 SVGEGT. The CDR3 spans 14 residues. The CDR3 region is CASSWTSGGDEQFF. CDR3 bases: TGTGCCAGCAGTTGGACTAGCGGGGGCGATGAGCAGTTCTTC.

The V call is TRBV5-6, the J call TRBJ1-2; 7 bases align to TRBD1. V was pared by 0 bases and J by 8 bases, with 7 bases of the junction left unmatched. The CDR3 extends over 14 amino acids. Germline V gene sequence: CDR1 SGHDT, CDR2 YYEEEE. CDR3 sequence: CASSLGQGIEGYTF. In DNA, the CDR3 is TGTGCCAGCAGCTTGGGACAGGGCATTGAGGGCTACACCTTC.

CDR3 bases: TGTGCCAGCAGCTCGACAGGGGGGAACACCGGGGAGCTGTTTTTT. This codes for CASSSTGGNTGELFF. This rearrangement joins TRBV7-3 to TRBJ2-2, with 9 bases identical to TRBD1. V shed 4 bases and J 1 base; nucleotides not matched to a gene: 1. The CDR3 spans 15 residues. Germline loops: CDR1 SGHTA, CDR2 FQGTGA.

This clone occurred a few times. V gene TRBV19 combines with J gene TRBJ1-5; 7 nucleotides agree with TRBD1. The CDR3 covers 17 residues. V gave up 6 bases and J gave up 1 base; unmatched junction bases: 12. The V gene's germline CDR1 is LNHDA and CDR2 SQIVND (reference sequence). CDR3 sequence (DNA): TGTGCCAGTAGAACGATGACAGGGTTGTTGAGCAATCAGCCCCAGCATTTT. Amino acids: CASRTMTGLLSNQPQHF.

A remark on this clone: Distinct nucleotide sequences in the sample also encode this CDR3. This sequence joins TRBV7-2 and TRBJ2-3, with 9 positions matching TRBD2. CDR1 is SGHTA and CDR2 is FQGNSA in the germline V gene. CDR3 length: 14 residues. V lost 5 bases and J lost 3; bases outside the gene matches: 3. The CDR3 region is CASSPGLATDTQYF. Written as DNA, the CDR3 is TGTGCCAGCAGCCCGGGACTAGCAACAGATACGCAGTATTTT.

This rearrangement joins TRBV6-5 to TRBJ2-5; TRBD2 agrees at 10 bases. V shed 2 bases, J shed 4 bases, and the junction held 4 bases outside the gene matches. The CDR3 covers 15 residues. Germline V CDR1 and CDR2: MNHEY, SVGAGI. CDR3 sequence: CASSYRLAGSETQYF. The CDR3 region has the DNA TGTGCCAGCAGTTACAGACTAGCGGGTTCAGAGACCCAGTACTTC.

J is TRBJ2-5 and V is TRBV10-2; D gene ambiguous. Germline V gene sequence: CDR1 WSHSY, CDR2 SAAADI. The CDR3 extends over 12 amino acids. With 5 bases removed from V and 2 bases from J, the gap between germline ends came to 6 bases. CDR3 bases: TGCGCCAGCAGTTTTCATCAAGAGACCCAGTACTTC. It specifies CASSFHQETQYF.

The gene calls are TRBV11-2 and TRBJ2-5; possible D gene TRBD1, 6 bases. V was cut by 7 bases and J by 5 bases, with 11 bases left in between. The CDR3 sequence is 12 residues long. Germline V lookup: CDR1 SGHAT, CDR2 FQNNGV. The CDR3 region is CASTHDRETQYF. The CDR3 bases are TGTGCCAGCACTCATGACAGGGAGACCCAGTACTTC.

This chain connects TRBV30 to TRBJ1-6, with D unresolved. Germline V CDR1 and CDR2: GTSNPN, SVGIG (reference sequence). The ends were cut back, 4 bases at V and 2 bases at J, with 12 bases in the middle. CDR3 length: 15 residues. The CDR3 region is CAWTRRETYNSPLHF. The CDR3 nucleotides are TGTGCCTGGACACGACGGGAGACCTATAATTCACCCCTCCACTTT.

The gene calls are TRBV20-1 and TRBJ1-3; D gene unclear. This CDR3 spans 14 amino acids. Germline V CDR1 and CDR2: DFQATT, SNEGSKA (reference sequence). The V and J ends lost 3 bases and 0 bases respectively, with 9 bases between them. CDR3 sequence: CSASGPLSGNTIYF. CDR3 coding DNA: TGCAGTGCTAGTGGGCCTCTCTCTGGAAACACCATATATTTT.

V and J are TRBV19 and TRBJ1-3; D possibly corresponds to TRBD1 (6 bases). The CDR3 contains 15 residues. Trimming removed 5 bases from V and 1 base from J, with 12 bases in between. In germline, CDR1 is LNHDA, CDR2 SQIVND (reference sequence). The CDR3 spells CASSFGTTSGNTIYF. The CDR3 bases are TGTGCCAGTAGTTTCGGGACAACATCTGGAAACACCATATATTTT.

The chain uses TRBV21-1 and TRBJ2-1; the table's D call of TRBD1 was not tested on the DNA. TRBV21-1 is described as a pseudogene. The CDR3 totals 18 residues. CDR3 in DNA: TGTGCCAGCAGCAGCAAGACCGGGACAGGGATTCCCCCCAATGAGCAGTTCTTC. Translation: CASSSKTGTGIPPNEQFF.

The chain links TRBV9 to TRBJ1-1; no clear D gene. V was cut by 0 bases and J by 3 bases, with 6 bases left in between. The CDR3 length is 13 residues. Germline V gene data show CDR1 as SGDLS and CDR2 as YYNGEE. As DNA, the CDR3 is TGTGCCAGCAGCGTAGTAGAGGACACTGAAGCTTTCTTT. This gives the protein CASSVVEDTEAFF.

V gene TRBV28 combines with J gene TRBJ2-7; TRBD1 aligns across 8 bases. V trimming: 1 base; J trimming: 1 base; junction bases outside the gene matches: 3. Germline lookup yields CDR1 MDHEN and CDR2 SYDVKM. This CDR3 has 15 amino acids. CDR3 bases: TGTGCCAGCAGTTTATCGACAGGGGTTTCCTACGAGCAGTACGTC. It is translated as CASSLSTGVSYEQYV.

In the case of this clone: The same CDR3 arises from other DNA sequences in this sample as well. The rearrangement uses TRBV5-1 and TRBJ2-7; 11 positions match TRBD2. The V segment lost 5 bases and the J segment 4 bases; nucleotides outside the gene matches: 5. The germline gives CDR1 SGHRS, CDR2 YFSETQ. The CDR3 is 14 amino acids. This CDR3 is CASRGGTSGYEQYF. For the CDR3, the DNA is TGCGCCAGCAGGGGAGGGACTAGCGGATACGAGCAGTACTTC.

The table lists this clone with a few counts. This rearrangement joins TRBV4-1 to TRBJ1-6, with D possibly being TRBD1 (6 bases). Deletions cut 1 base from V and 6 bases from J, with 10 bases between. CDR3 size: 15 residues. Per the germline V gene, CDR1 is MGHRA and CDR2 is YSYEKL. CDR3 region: CASSQVGTTNSPLHF. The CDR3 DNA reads TGCGCCAGCAGCCAAGTAGGGACAACTAATTCACCCCTCCACTTT.

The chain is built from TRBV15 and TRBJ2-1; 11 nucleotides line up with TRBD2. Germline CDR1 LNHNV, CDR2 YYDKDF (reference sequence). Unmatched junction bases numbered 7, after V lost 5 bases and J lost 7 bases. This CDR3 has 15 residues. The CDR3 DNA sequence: TGTGCCACCAGCTTCTCGACTAGCGGGAAGAATGAGCAGTTCTTC. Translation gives CATSFSTSGKNEQFF.

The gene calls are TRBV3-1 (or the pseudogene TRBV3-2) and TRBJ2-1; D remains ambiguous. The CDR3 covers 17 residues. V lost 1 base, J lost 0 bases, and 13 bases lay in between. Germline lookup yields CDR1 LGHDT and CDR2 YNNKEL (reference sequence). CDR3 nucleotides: TGTGCCAGCAGCCAAGGCCCAGGCAGCAGCTCCTACAATGAGCAGTTCTTC. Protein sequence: CASSQGPGSSSYNEQFF.

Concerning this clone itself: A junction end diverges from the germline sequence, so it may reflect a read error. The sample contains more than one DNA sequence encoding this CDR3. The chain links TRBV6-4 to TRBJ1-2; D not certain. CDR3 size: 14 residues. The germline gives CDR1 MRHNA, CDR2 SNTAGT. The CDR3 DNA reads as TGCGCCAGCAGTGCGGAGGAAGCGAGCTATGGCTACACCTTC. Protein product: CASSAEEASYGYTF.

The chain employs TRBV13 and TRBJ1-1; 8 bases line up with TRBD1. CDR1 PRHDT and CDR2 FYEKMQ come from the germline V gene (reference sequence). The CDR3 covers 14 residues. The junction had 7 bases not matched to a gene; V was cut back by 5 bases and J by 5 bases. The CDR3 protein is CASSIGQGWTEAFF. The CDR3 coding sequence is TGTGCCAGCAGCATCGGACAGGGTTGGACTGAAGCTTTCTTT.

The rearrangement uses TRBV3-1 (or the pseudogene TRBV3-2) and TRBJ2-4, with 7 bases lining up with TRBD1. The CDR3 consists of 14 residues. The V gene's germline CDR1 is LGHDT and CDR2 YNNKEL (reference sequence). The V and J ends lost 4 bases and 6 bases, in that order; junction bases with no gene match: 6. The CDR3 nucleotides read TGTGCCAGCAGCCTCGGACAGGTAGCAAACATTCAGTACTTC. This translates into CASSLGQVANIQYF.

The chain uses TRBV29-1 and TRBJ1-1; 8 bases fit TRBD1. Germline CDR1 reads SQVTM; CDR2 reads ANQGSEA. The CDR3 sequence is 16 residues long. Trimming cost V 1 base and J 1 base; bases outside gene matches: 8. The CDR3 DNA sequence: TGCAGCGTTGAAGCCTACCTTGGACAGGGGAACACTGAAGCTTTCTTT. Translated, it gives CSVEAYLGQGNTEAFF.

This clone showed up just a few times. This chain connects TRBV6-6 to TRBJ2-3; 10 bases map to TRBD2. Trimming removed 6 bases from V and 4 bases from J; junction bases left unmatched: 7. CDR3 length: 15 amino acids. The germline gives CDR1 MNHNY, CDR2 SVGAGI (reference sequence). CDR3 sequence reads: CASSRTSGRSDTQYF. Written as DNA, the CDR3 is TGTGCCAGCAGCCGGACTAGCGGAAGATCAGATACGCAGTATTTT.

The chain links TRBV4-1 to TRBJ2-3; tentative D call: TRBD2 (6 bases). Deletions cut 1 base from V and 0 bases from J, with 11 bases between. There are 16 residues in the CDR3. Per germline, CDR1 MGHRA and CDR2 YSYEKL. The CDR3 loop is CASSQGRGTSTDTQYF. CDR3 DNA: TGCGCCAGCAGCCAAGGGCGGGGTACTAGCACAGATACGCAGTATTTT.

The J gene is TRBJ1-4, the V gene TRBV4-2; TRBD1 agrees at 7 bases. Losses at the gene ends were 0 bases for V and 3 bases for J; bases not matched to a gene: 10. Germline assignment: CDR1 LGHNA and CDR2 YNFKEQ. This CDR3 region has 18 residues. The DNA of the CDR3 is TGTGCCAGCAGCCAAGACCCTCGTCGACAGGGAGCTAATGAAAAACTGTTTTTT. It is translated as CASSQDPRRQGANEKLFF.

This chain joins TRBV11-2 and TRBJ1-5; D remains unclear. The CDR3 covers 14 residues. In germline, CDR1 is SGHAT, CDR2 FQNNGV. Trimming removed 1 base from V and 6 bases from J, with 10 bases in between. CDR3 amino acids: CASSLGGSFQPQHF. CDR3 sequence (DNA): TGTGCCAGCAGCTTAGGAGGGTCCTTTCAGCCCCAGCATTTT.

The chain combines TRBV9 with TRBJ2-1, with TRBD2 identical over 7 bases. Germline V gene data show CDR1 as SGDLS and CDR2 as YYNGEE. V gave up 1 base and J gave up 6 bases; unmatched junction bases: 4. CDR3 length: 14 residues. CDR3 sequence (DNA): TGTGCCAGCAGCGTAACACTAGCGTTCAATGAGCAGTTCTTC. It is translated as CASSVTLAFNEQFF.

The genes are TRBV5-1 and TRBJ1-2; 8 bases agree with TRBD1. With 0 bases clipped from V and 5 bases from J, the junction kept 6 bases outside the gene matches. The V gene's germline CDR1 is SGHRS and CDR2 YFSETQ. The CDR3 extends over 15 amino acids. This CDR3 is CASSLGTGSMYGYTF. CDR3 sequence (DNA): TGCGCCAGCAGCTTGGGGACAGGGTCGATGTATGGCTACACCTTC.

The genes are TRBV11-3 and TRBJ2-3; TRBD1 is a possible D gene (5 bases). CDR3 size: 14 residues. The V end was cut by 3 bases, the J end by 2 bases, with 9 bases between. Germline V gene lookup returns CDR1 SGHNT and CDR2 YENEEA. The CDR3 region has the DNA TGTGCCAGCAGCTTTCAGGGTGCCACAGATACGCAGTATTTT. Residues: CASSFQGATDTQYF.

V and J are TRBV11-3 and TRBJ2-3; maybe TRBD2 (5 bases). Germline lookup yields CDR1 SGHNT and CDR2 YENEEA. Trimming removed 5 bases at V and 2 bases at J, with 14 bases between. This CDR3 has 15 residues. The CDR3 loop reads CASSPRSLDTDTQYF. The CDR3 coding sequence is TGTGCCAGCAGCCCGCGCTCACTAGACACAGATACGCAGTATTTT.